This T cell receptor (beta chain) was recovered during a study of regulatory T cells in long-lasting Graves disease. According to the study, TCR beta libraries were built with iRepertoire HTBI primers and CDR3-region Arm-PCR. TCRdb used MiXCR to reprocess the multiplex PCR reads, holding one entry per CDR3 protein. This table has about 340,000 distinct CDR3 sequences, roughly a fifth appearing once. This CDR3 contains 8 residues. V lost 8 bases to trimming and J lost 2 bases, with 1 base between them. Germline values: CDR1 SQVTM, CDR2 ANQGSEA. Time point defined: persistent/refractory GD, antithyroid drugs over 5 years with positive TRAb. After RNA was extracted from PBMCs, the TCR library was made from it. Graves' disease diagnoses used American Thyroid Association guidelines. Peripheral blood, Nine milliliters per patient, was collected in EDTA tubes. There are a few counts of this clonotype.

V gene TRBV29-1 combines with J gene TRBJ2-7; D call uncertain. The specimen was peripheral blood mononuclear cells (PBMCs), collected when the disease was refractory, from a patient treated with antithyroid drugs. This sequence originates from a female donor with Graves disease. In nucleotides, the CDR3 is TGCAGCCCCTACGAGCAGTACTTC. This codes for CSPYEQYF.